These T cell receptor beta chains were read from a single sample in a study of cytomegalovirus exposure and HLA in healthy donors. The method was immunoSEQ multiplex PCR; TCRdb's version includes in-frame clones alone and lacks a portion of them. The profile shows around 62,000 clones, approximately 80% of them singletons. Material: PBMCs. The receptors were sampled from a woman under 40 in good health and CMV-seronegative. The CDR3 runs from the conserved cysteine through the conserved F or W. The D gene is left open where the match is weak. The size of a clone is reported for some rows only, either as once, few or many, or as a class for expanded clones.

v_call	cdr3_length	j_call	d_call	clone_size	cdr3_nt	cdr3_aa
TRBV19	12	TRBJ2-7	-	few	TGTGCCAGTAGTACCGAGGGCTACGAGCAGTACTTC	CASSTEGYEQYF
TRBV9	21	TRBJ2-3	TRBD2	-	TGTGCCAGCAGCCCGCGTTTTTTTGTACTAGGGGAGGGGAAAAGCACAGATACGCAGTATTTT	CASSPRFFVLGEGKSTDTQYF
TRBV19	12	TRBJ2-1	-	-	TGTGCCAGTAGTATCCCCCGCAATGAGCAGTTCTTC	CASSIPRNEQFF
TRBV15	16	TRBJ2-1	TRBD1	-	TGTGCCACCAGCAGAGATGTCGCGACAGGGTACAATGAGCAGTTCTTC	CATSRDVATGYNEQFF
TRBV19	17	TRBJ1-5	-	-	TGTGCCAGTAGTCGGGGCAGGGGATCCATAGAGAATCAGCCCCAGCATTTT	CASSRGRGSIENQPQHF
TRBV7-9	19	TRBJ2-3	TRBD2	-	TGTGCCAGCAGCTTAGGCACGAGCGGGGGACGAAGATTCACAGATACGCAGTATTTT	CASSLGTSGGRRFTDTQYF
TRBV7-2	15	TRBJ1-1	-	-	TGTGCCAGCAGCTTAGAACGGGCGGGGAACACTGAAGCTTTCTTT	CASSLERAGNTEAFF
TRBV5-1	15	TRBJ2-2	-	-	TGCGCCAGCAGCTTGGGAGGGTCGAACACCGGGGAGCTGTTTTTT	CASSLGGSNTGELFF
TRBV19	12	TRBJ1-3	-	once	TGTGCCAGTAGTTACTCTGGAAACACCATATATTTT	CASSYSGNTIYF
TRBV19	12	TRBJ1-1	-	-	TGTGCCAGTTGTAGGGTGGGGCATGAAGCTTTCTTT	CASCRVGHEAFF
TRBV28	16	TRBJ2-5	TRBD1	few	TGTGCCAGCAGGTCAGTCCCGGGACAGGGGCCAGAGACCCAGTACTTC	CASRSVPGQGPETQYF
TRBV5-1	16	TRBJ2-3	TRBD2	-	TGCGCCAGCAGCTTAGAGGGGAGGGGTAGCACAGATACGCAGTATTTT	CASSLEGRGSTDTQYF
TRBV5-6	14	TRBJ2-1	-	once	TGTGCCAGCAGCATCCAGGGGAGGGAGAATGAGCAGTTCTTC	CASSIQGRENEQFF
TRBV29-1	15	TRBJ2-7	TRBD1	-	TGCAGCGTTGCCGGTCCGACAGGGGGCATATACGAGCAGTACTTC	CSVAGPTGGIYEQYF
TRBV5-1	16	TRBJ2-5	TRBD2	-	TGCGCCAGCAGCTTGGGTAGCGGGGGAGTACAAGAGACCCAGTACTTC	CASSLGSGGVQETQYF
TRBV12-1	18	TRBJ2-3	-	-	TGTGCCAGCAGCTCCCCTAGCCCGACCAGTCACCGCACAGATACGCAGTATTTT	CASSSPSPTSHRTDTQYF
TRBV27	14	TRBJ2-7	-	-	TGTGCCAGCAGTTTATCAGACAGGATCTACGAGCAGTACTTC	CASSLSDRIYEQYF
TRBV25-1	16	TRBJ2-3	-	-	TGTGCCAGCAGTGACAGGACAACATCTCCCACCGATACGCAGTATTTT	CASSDRTTSPTDTQYF
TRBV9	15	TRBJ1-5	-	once	TGTGCCAGCAGCCCGCAGGGGCAAAGCAATCAGCCCCAGCATTTT	CASSPQGQSNQPQHF
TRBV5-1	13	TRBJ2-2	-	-	TGCGCCAGCAGCCCGGGACTCACCGGGGAGCTGTTTTTT	CASSPGLTGELFF
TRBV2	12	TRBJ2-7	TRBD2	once	TGTGCTTCGACTAGCGGCTCCTACGAGCAGTACTTC	CASTSGSYEQYF
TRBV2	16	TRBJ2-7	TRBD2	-	TGTGCCAGCAGTGATGGGCTAGCGGGGCTATCGGACGAGCAGTACTTC	CASSDGLAGLSDEQYF
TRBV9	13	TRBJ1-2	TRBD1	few	TGTGCCAGCAGTGGGGGACAGCCCTATGGCTACACCTTC	CASSGGQPYGYTF
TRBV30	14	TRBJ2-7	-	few	TGTGCCTGGAGCGTACTTTCGGGGGTAAACGAGCAGTACTTC	CAWSVLSGVNEQYF
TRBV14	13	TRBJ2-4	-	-	TGTGCCAGCAGCCCGGACTTGGGAAACATTCAGTACTTC	CASSPDLGNIQYF
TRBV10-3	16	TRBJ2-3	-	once	TGTGCCATCAGTGGGAGACAGGACCTTAGCACAGATACGCAGTATTTT	CAISGRQDLSTDTQYF
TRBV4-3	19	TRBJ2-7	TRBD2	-	TGCGCCAGCAGCCAAGATTACGGGCTAGCGGGGGGAATCCCCTACGAGCAGTACTTC	CASSQDYGLAGGIPYEQYF
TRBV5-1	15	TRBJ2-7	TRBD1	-	TGCGCCAGCAGCTCCACCGGGACAGGCCCCTACGAGCAGTACTTC	CASSSTGTGPYEQYF
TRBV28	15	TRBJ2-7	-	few	TGTGCCAGCAGCCGAACAGGGCCCAGAGACTACGAGCAGTACTTC	CASSRTGPRDYEQYF
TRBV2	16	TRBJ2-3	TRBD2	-	TGTGCCAGCGGGGACACTCGCGGGGGGCTCACAGATACGCAGTATTTT	CASGDTRGGLTDTQYF
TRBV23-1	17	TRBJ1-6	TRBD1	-	TGCGCCAGCAGTCAGCGGGACAGAATCCACTATAATTCACCCCTCCACTTT	CASSQRDRIHYNSPLHF
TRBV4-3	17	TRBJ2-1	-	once	TGCGCCAGCAGTCCGGGCCTCAGGGCAAGCTCCTACAATGAGCAGTTCTTC	CASSPGLRASSYNEQFF
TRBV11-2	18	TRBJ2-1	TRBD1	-	TGTGCCAGCAGCTTGGGACAGGGGTCCGTTACTTCCTACAATGAGCAGTTCTTC	CASSLGQGSVTSYNEQFF
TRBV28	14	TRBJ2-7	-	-	TGTGCCAGCAACCCTCCCGGGAACGCCTACGAGCAGTACTTC	CASNPPGNAYEQYF
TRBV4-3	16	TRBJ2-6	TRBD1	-	TGCGCCAGCAGCCAGGATACAGGGGCTGGGGCCAACGTCCTGACTTTC	CASSQDTGAGANVLTF
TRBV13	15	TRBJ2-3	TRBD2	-	TGTGCCAGCAGCTTAACGGGACTAGTATTTGCTACGCAGTATTTT	CASSLTGLVFATQYF
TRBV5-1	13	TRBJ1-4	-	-	TGCGCCAGCAGGGCGGCAACTAATGAAAAACTGTTTTTT	CASRAATNEKLFF
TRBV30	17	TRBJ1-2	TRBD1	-	TGTGCCTGGAGTGGGCCCTGGACAGGGGGCTCGGACTATGGCTACACCTTC	CAWSGPWTGGSDYGYTF
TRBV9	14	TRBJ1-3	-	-	TGTGCCAGCAGCACGCCGGGGAGTGGAAACACCATATATTTT	CASSTPGSGNTIYF
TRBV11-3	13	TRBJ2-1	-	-	TGTGCCAGCAGCTTAGAATCGGTCAATGAGCAGTTCTTC	CASSLESVNEQFF
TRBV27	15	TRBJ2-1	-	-	TGTGCCAGCAGCCCTGTGGACTCGCCCGCCTCCGAGCAGTTCTTC	CASSPVDSPASEQFF
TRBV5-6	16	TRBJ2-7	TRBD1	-	TGTGCCAGCAGCTTGGGTGTGAGGACAGGAGCCTACGAGCAGTACTTC	CASSLGVRTGAYEQYF
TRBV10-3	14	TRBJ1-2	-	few	TGTGCCATCAGCAAGGGAGAAACTAACTATGGCTACACCTTC	CAISKGETNYGYTF
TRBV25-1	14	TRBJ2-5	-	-	TGTGCCAGCAGTGAAAGGGGGGGGCAAGAGACCCAGTACTTC	CASSERGGQETQYF
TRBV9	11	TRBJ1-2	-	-	TGTGCCAGCAACTCTAACTATGGCTACACCTTC	CASNSNYGYTF
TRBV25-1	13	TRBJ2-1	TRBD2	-	TGTGCCAGCAGTGAATACTTAGCGGGTATGCAGTTCTTC	CASSEYLAGMQFF
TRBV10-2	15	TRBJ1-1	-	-	TGCGCCAGCAGTGAGGCGGGCCAGGGGAGAGCTGAAGCTTTCTTT	CASSEAGQGRAEAFF
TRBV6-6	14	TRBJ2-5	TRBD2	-	TGTGCCAGCAGTGGGGGGGGGTCCCAAGAGACCCAGTACTTC	CASSGGGSQETQYF
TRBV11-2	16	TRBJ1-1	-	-	TGTGCCAGCAGCCCCTCTTGGGGGCAGATTCTCACTGAAGCTTTCTTT	CASSPSWGQILTEAFF
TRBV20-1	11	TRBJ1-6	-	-	TGCAGTGCTCCAGAGGGTTCACCCCTCCACTTT	CSAPEGSPLHF
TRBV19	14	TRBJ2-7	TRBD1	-	TGTGCCAGTAGTACCGGGACAGGGTCCTACGAGCAGTACTTC	CASSTGTGSYEQYF
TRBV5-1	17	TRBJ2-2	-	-	TGCGCCAGCAGCTCCGCCGCTACAGGGTTGAACACCGGGGAGCTGTTTTTT	CASSSAATGLNTGELFF